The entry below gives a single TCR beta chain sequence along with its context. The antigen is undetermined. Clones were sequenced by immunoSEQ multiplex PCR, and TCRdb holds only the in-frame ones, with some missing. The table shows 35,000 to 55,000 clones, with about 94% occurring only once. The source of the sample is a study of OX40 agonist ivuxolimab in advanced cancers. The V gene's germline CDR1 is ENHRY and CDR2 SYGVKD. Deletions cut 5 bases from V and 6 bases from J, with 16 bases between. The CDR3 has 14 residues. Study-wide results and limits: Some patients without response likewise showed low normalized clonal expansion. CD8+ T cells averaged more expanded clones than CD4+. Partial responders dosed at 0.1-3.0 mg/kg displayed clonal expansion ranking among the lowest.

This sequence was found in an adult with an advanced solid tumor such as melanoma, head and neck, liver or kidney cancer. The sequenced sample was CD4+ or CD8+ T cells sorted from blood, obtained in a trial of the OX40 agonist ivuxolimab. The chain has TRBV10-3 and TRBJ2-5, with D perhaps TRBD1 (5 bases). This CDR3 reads CAISPDTPIQTQYF. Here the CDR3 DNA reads TGTGCCATCAGTCCGGACACCCCGATACAGACCCAGTACTTC.